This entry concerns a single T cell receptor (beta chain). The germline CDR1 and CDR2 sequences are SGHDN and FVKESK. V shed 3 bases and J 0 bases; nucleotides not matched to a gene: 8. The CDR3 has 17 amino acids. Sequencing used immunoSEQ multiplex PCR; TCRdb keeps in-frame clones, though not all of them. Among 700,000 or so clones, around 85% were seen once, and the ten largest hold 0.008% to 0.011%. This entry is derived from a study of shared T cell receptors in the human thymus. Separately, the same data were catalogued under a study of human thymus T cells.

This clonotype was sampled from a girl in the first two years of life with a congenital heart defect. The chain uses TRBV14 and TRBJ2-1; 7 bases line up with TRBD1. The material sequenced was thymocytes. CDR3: CASSHGQEQSSYNEQFF. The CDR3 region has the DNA TGTGCCAGCAGCCACGGACAGGAACAAAGCTCCTACAATGAGCAGTTCTTC.